This T cell receptor (beta chain) was observed in a study of regulatory T cells in long-lasting Graves disease. Across the study: Persistent cases took antithyroid drugs over 5 years and stayed TSH receptor antibody positive.

Germline V lookup: CDR1 SNHLY, CDR2 FYNNEI. The CDR3 consists of 17 residues. Trimming removed 3 bases at V and 0 bases at J, with 18 bases between. This clonotype occurred many times. Its antigen is unknown. Time point given: persistent/refractory GD, antithyroid drugs over 5 years with positive TRAb. RNA from PBMCs was the source of the TCR library. Combining iRepertoire HTBI primers with Arm-PCR of CDR3 regions, the authors built TCR beta libraries. TCRdb used MiXCR to reprocess the multiplex PCR reads, holding one entry per CDR3 protein. This table holds 650,000 to 850,000 distinct CDR3 sequences, roughly 30% found once. Study-level results: Persistent disease showed a preference for TRBV28, TRBJ1-2 and TRBJ2-5.

The sequenced sample was peripheral blood mononuclear cells (PBMCs), obtained when the disease was refractory, from a patient treated with antithyroid drugs. The V and J genes are TRBV2 and TRBJ2-7, with a weak D call TRBD2 (5 bases). This TCR came from a female donor with Graves disease. The chain's CDR3 is CASSDKPSGETSYEQYF. The CDR3 bases are TGTGCCAGCAGTGACAAACCCTCCGGGGAGACCTCCTACGAGCAGTACTTC.